This T cell receptor beta chain was recorded in a study of shared clonotypes between healthy human individuals. The study, taken as a whole, reports: Generally, estimated richness proved larger in naive subsets than it did in memory subsets.

Method: immunoSEQ multiplex PCR; TCRdb's copy keeps in-frame clones and lacks some. In the table there are roughly 760,000 clones, around 72% of which are singletons. Trimming took 6 bases from V and 9 from J, leaving 12 bases between them. The germline V gene encodes CDR1 SNHLY and CDR2 FYNNEI. The CDR3 totals 12 residues. This clone turned up a few times. What it recognizes is unknown. Donors were Caucasian adults residing in Nashville, Tennessee, USA. Researchers partitioned CD4+ cells into CD45RA+ naive and CD45RA-negative memory subsets. Sequencing was done on a sample of memory CD4+ T cells sorted from blood. The subset denotes: CD45RA-negative fraction. The TCR originated in a woman aged 25-40 years in good health. J is TRBJ2-1 and V is TRBV2; weak D call: TRBD2 (6 bases). DNA for the CDR3: TGTGCCAGCAGGCCTACTAGCCGTGAGCAGTTCTTC. Encoded protein: CASRPTSREQFF. The whole variable domain, filled in from reference TRBV2 and TRBJ2-1, reads EPEVTQTPSHQVTQMGQEVILRCVPISNHLYFYWYRQILGQKVEFLVSFYNNEISEKSEIFDDQFSVERPDGSNFTLKIRSTKLEDSAMYFCASRPTSREQFFGPGTRLTVL.